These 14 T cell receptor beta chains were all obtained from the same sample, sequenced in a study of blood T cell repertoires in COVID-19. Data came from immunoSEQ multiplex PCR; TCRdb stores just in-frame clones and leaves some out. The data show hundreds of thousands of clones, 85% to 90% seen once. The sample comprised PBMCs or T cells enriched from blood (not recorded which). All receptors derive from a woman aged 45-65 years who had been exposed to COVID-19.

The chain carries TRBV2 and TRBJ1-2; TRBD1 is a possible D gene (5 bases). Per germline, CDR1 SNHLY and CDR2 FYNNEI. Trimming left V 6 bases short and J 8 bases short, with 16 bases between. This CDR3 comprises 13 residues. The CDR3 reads CASRGTQGEGYTF. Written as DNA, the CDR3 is TGTGCCAGCAGAGGGACTCAGGGTGAGGGCTACACCTTC.

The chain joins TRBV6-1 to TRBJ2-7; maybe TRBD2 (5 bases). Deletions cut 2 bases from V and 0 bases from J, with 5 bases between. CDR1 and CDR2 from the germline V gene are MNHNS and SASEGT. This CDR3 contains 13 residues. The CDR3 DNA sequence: TGTGCCAGCAGTGAAACTAGCTCCTACGAGCAGTACTTC. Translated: CASSETSSYEQYF.

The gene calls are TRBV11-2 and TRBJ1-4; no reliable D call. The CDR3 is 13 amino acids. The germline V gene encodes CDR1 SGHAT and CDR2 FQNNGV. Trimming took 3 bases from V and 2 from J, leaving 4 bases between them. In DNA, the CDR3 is TGTGCCAGCAGCTTCGAGACTAATGAAAAACTGTTTTTT. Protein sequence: CASSFETNEKLFF.

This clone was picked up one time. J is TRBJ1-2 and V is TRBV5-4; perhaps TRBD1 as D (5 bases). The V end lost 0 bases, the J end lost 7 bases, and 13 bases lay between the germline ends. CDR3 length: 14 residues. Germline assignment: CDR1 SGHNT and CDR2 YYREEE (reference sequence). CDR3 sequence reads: CASSLGGAGIGYTF. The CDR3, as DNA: TGTGCCAGCAGCTTGGGTGGGGCAGGGATTGGCTACACCTTC.

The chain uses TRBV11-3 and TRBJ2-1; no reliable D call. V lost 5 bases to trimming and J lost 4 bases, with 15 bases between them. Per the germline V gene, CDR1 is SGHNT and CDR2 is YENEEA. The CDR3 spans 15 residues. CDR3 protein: CASSPSGQVYNEQFF. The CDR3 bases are TGTGCCAGCAGCCCGAGTGGGCAGGTTTACAATGAGCAGTTCTTC.

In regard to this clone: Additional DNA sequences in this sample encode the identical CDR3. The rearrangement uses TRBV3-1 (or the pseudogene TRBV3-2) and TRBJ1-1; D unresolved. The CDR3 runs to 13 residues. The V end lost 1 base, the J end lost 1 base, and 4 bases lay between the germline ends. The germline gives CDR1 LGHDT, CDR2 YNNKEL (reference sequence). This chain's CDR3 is CASSQARNTEAFF. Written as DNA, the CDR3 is TGTGCCAGCAGCCAAGCCCGGAACACTGAAGCTTTCTTT.

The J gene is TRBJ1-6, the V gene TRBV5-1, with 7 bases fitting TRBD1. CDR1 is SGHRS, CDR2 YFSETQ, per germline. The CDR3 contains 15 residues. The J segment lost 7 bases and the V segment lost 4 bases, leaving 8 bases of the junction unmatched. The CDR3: CASSRSGTENSPLHF. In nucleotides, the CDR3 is TGCGCCAGCAGCCGATCCGGGACAGAAAATTCACCCCTCCACTTT.

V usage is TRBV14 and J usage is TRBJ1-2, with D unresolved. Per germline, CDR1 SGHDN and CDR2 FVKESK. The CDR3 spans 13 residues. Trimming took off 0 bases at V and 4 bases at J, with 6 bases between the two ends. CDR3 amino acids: CASSQDISYGYTF. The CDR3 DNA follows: TGTGCCAGCAGCCAAGATATCAGCTATGGCTACACCTTC. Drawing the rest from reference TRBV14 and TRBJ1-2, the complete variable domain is EAGVTQFPSHSVIEKGQTVTLRCDPISGHDNLYWYRRVMGKEIKFLLHFVKESKQDESGMPNNRFLAERTGGTYSTLKVQPAELEDSGVYFCASSQDISYGYTFGSGTRLTVV.

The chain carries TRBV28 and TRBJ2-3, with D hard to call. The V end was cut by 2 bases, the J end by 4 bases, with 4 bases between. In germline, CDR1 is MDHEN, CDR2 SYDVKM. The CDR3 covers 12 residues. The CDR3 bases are TGTGCCAGCAGTTTAGGGCCAGATACGCAGTATTTT. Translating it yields CASSLGPDTQYF.

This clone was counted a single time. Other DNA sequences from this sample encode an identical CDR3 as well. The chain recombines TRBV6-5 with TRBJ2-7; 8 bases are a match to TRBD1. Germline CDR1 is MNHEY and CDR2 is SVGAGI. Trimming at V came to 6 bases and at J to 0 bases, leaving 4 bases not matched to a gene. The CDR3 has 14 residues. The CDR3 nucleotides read TGTGCCAGCAGCCTCGGACAGGGCTCCTACGAGCAGTACTTC. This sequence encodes CASSLGQGSYEQYF.

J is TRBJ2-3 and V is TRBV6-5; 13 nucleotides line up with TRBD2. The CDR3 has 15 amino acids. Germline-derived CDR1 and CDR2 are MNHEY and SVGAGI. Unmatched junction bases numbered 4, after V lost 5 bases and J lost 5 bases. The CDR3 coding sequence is TGTGCCAGCAGTCTGACTAGCGGGGGGCTAGATACGCAGTATTTT. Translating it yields CASSLTSGGLDTQYF.

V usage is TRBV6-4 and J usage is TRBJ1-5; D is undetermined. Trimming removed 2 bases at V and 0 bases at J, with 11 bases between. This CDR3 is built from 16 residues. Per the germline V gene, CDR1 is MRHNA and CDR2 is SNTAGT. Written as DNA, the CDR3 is TGTGCCAGCAGTGACGCGGAGGGATTTAGCAATCAGCCCCAGCATTTT. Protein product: CASSDAEGFSNQPQHF.

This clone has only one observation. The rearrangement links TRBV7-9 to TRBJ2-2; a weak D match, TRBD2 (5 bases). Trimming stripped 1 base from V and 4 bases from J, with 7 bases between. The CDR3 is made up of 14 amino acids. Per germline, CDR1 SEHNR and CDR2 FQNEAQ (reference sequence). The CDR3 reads CASSLDGVTGELFF. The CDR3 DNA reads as TGTGCCAGCAGCTTAGACGGGGTCACCGGGGAGCTGTTTTTT. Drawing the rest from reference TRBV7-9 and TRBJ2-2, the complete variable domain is DTGVSQNPRHKITKRGQNVTFRCDPISEHNRLYWYRQTLGQGPEFLTYFQNEAQLEKSRLLSDRFSAERPKGSFSTLEIQRTEQGDSAMYLCASSLDGVTGELFFGEGSRLTVL.

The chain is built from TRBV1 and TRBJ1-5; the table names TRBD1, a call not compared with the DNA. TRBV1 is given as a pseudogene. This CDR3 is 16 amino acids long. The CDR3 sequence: CTSSQKTGGDHQPQHF. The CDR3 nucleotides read TGCACCAGCAGCCAGAAGACAGGGGGCGATCATCAGCCCCAGCATTTT.